This TCR beta chain emerged from a study of blood T cells in healthy people across ages. Per sample, at least 5.5 micrograms of total RNA were extracted. It was with a sample-barcoded 5' primer and a J-beta primer mix that a second PCR of roughly 7 to 12 cycles was run. TCRdb re-called the 5' RACE reads with MiXCR, one entry per CDR3 protein. The data contain more than 1,000,000 distinct CDR3 sequences, roughly 24% of them singletons. Germline V CDR1 and CDR2: SEHNR, FQNEAQ (reference sequence). Trimming cost V 2 bases and J 6 bases, with 6 bases left between them. This CDR3 is 12 amino acids long. This clonotype was counted at least ten times. These sequences were also reported in another study, on T cells of mothers and their children.

This TCR came from a girl between 2 and 10 years old in good health. The V call is TRBV7-9, the J call TRBJ2-3; D not resolved. Sequencing was carried out using blood. In DNA, the CDR3 is TGTGCCAGCAGCTTACCGGTGGATACGCAGTATTTT. It encodes CASSLPVDTQYF. The complete variable domain, with remaining parts taken from reference TRBV7-9 and TRBJ2-3, reads DTGVSQNPRHKITKRGQNVTFRCDPISEHNRLYWYRQTLGQGPEFLTYFQNEAQLEKSRLLSDRFSAERPKGSFSTLEIQRTEQGDSAMYLCASSLPVDTQYFGPGTRLTVL.